This T cell receptor beta chain was retrieved from a study of shared clonotypes between healthy human individuals. On the study more broadly: Three plates each covered CD4 naive and memory; CD8 naive two, CD8 memory one.

Some clones are missing from TCRdb's copy, which holds only in-frame ones; the method was immunoSEQ multiplex PCR. Of fewer than 1 million clones listed, 90% to 97% were seen once; the top ten hold less than 0.3%. The CDR3 runs to 14 residues. V lost 7 bases, J lost 5 bases, and 19 bases lay in between. Germline assignment: CDR1 SGHNT and CDR2 YYREEE (reference sequence). Comment on this clone: The antigen is unknown.

Study-wide results and limits: The genetic and exposure-history diversity represented was limited by few donors. Non-shared clonotypes had lower generation probabilities than clonotypes shared by all four sorted-subset donors. About 5% of naive CD4 clonotypes were shared across four donors.

Cells designated naive CD8 were CD45RO-negative and were positively selected for CCR7, with terminally differentiated effector memory CD45RA+ cells excluded. What was sequenced was naive CD8+ T cells sorted from blood. This TCR derives from a man aged 25 to 45 in good health. V gene TRBV5-4 combines with J gene TRBJ2-7, with a tentative D call TRBD2 (6 bases). The CDR3 nucleotides are TGTGCCAGCCACCCGGCGGGAACCCCCCACGAGCAGTACTTC. As protein: CASHPAGTPHEQYF.